This T cell receptor (beta chain) was sequenced for a study of shared clonotypes between healthy human individuals. Study outcomes and limitations: Donor scarcity curtailed the genetic and exposure-history diversity represented herein. Researchers sampled only blood; tissue repertoires likely differ.

The CDR3 is 16 residues long. CDR1 and CDR2 (germline): SGHRS, YFSETQ. Trimming cost V 4 bases and J 4 bases; bases outside gene matches: 9. Unsorted PBMC DNA was sequenced on ten immunoSEQ deep assay plates. TCRdb's copy holds only in-frame clones and misses some; the assay was immunoSEQ multiplex PCR. In the table there are a few hundred thousand clones, around 80% of which are singletons. This clone came up once. Its antigen is as yet unknown. The V gene is TRBV5-1, the J gene TRBJ2-3; 10 bases map to TRBD2. The specimen was PBMCs. The receptor's source is a middle-aged woman in good health. Some clones in this sample may be carry-over from other donors' samples. The CDR3 coding sequence is TGCGCCAGCAGCGCCGCTAGCGGGAGTTCCGCAGATACGCAGTATTTT. It translates to CASSAASGSSADTQYF.